Below are 20 T cell receptor beta chains sequenced from a single sample in a study of CD8 T cells in Susac syndrome. Random hexamers were used to reverse transcribe the RNA input (roughly 0.5 to 1 ug). TCRdb re-called the immunoSEQ multiplex PCR reads with MiXCR, one entry per CDR3 protein. The sample consists of tens of thousands of distinct CDR3 sequences, roughly 94% of them appearing once. Sequenced input: CD8+ T cells from PBMCs. The receptors derive from a human donor with Susac syndrome.

The rearrangement links TRBV29-1 to TRBJ1-3; no definite D call. CDR3 length: 15 residues. Looked up from germline, CDR1 is SQVTM and CDR2 is ANQGSEA. With 2 bases removed from V and 0 bases from J, the gap between germline ends came to 11 bases. In DNA, the CDR3 is TGCAGCGTTGAAAACCCAGGTTTCTCTGGAAACACCATATATTTT. Its protein is CSVENPGFSGNTIYF.

The genes are TRBV11-2 and TRBJ1-6; no clear D gene. Trimming took 3 bases from V and 10 from J, leaving 7 bases between them. Per germline, CDR1 SGHAT and CDR2 FQNNGV. CDR3 size: 12 residues. The DNA for the CDR3 is TGTGCCAGCAGCTTTACGGGCTCACCCCTCCACTTT. As protein: CASSFTGSPLHF.

The CDR3 DNA reads as TGTGCCAGCAGCTTAGAGAGCGGGGGGACCTACGAGCAGTACTTC. Protein product: CASSLESGGTYEQYF. This chain uses TRBV7-6 with TRBJ2-7; 9 positions agree with TRBD2. CDR1 and CDR2 (germline): SGHVS, FNYEAQ. The V segment lost 1 base and the J segment 2 bases; nucleotides outside the gene matches: 3. The CDR3 consists of 15 residues.

The table lists this clonotype with a count of one. The chain carries TRBV11-2 and TRBJ2-7; D may be TRBD2 (5 bases). V shed 4 bases and J shed 0 bases, with 10 bases lying between them. This CDR3 contains 14 residues. CDR1 is SGHAT and CDR2 is FQNNGV in the germline V gene. The CDR3 nucleotides read TGTGCCAGCAGCTCGAGCGGAACCTCCTACGAGCAGTACTTC. Protein: CASSSSGTSYEQYF.

The rearrangement uses TRBV2 and TRBJ1-1, with D possibly TRBD1 on 5 matching bases. V was trimmed by 2 bases and J by 5 bases, leaving 9 bases between them. This CDR3 comprises 13 residues. Germline V gives CDR1 SNHLY, CDR2 FYNNEI. CDR3 coding DNA: TGTGCCAGCAGTGAATGGGGGGGAACTGAAGCTTTCTTT. Residues: CASSEWGGTEAFF.

The V and J genes are TRBV5-1 and TRBJ1-1; D may be TRBD1 (5 bases). Germline-derived CDR1 and CDR2 are SGHRS and YFSETQ. The V gene lost 7 bases and the J gene lost 5 bases, with 18 bases spanning the gap. This CDR3 has 14 amino acids. For the CDR3, the DNA is TGCGCCAGCCTTGGGGCGCCGGCGGATACTGAAGCTTTCTTT. Translating gives CASLGAPADTEAFF.

The rearrangement uses TRBV5-6 and TRBJ1-5, with no clear D. Germline V gives CDR1 SGHDT, CDR2 YYEEEE. The CDR3 spans 15 residues. V dropped 3 bases and J dropped 0 bases, with 10 bases sitting between them. CDR3 sequence (DNA): TGTGCCAGCAGCTCGTCGAGGAGTAGCAATCAGCCCCAGCATTTT. It yields the protein CASSSSRSSNQPQHF.

Here the CDR3 reads CASSLAGRNTEAFF. The CDR3 nucleotides read TGTGCCAGCAGCTTAGCGGGTCGGAACACTGAAGCTTTCTTT. The V gene is TRBV7-8, the J gene TRBJ1-1; D is unclear. The CDR3 runs to 14 residues. Germline V gene sequence: CDR1 SGHVS, CDR2 FQNEAQ. V was shortened by 0 bases and J by 1 base, with 6 bases between the two germline ends.

This clonotype has a single count. The V and J genes are TRBV7-9 and TRBJ1-6; 9 bases are a match to TRBD1. Germline CDR1 and CDR2: SEHNR and FQNEAQ (reference sequence). This CDR3 has 15 residues. V shed 4 bases, J shed 10 bases, and the junction held 8 bases outside the gene matches. The CDR3 loop is CASSSAGTGNSPLHF. CDR3 nucleotide sequence: TGTGCCAGCAGCTCGGCCGGGACAGGGAACTCACCCCTCCACTTT.

The chain is built from TRBV28 and TRBJ2-6; D is ambiguous. In germline, CDR1 is MDHEN, CDR2 SYDVKM. V lost 2 bases and J 0 bases, leaving 8 bases between the germline ends. CDR3 size: 16 residues. The CDR3 loop is CASSLISVSGANVLTF. CDR3 bases: TGTGCCAGCAGTTTAATAAGCGTCTCTGGGGCCAACGTCCTGACTTTC.

This rearrangement joins TRBV12-3 or TRBV12-4 to TRBJ2-1; 11 bases are a match to TRBD2. V was clipped by 6 bases and J by 6 bases; unmatched bases: 4. This CDR3 spans 14 amino acids. CDR3 loop: CASRVAGGFNEQFF. In nucleotides, the CDR3 is TGTGCCAGCAGGGTAGCGGGGGGGTTCAATGAGCAGTTCTTC.

The V call is TRBV7-9, the J call TRBJ2-1; D might be TRBD2 (6 bases). There are 19 residues in the CDR3. Trimming stripped 6 bases from V and 5 bases from J, with 29 bases between. Germline CDR1 SEHNR, CDR2 FQNEAQ (reference sequence). The CDR3: CASRTRPGGRGSTHNEQFF. The CDR3 DNA follows: TGTGCCAGCAGGACCCGACCCGGGGGTCGGGGGAGCACACACAATGAGCAGTTCTTC. The full variable domain, in which reference TRBV7-9 and TRBJ2-1 provide the parts outside the CDR3, is DTGVSQNPRHKITKRGQNVTFRCDPISEHNRLYWYRQTLGQGPEFLTYFQNEAQLEKSRLLSDRFSAERPKGSFSTLEIQRTEQGDSAMYLCASRTRPGGRGSTHNEQFFGPGTRLTVL.

This chain joins TRBV7-9 and TRBJ1-2, with D unresolved. The V and J ends lost 5 bases and 4 bases respectively, with 11 bases between them. The CDR3 extends over 13 amino acids. From germline, CDR1 is SEHNR and CDR2 FQNEAQ (reference sequence). The CDR3 reads CASSPRRGYGYTF. The CDR3 coding sequence is TGTGCCAGCAGCCCCCGCCGGGGCTATGGCTACACCTTC.

This clonotype was recorded a few times. The chain uses TRBV12-3 or TRBV12-4 and TRBJ2-7; 14 bases match TRBD2. Losses at the gene ends were 5 bases for V and 5 bases for J; bases not matched to a gene: 5. The CDR3 extends over 15 amino acids. The CDR3 here is CASSPWTSGGNEQYF. The CDR3 DNA reads TGTGCCAGCAGTCCCTGGACTAGCGGGGGGAACGAGCAGTACTTC.

The J gene is TRBJ2-2, the V gene TRBV7-9; TRBD2 matches 8 bases. The CDR3 covers 16 residues. V was clipped by 3 bases and J by 5 bases; unmatched bases: 8. Germline V gives CDR1 SEHNR, CDR2 FQNEAQ (reference sequence). CDR3 region: CASSFSGGLRTGELFF. In DNA form, the CDR3 reads TGTGCCAGCAGCTTTTCGGGGGGGCTCCGGACCGGGGAGCTGTTTTTT.

V gene TRBV11-2 combines with J gene TRBJ2-2; D is perhaps TRBD1 (6 bases). The V and J ends lost 3 bases and 6 bases respectively, with 11 bases between them. The V gene's germline CDR1 is SGHAT and CDR2 FQNNGV. CDR3 length equals 14 residues. CDR3 DNA sequence: TGTGCCAGCAGCTTGAGGGGGAATTCCGGGGAGCTGTTTTTT. Translation gives CASSLRGNSGELFF. Looking up the rest from reference TRBV11-2 and TRBJ2-2 gives the full variable domain: EAGVAQSPRYKIIEKRQSVAFWCNPISGHATLYWYQQILGQGPKLLIQFQNNGVVDDSQLPKDRFSAERLKGVDSTLKIQPAKLEDSAVYLCASSLRGNSGELFFGEGSRLTVL.

This rearrangement joins TRBV2 to TRBJ2-7; D unresolved. The CDR3 has 12 residues. CDR1 and CDR2 (germline): SNHLY, FYNNEI. Trimming pared 7 bases from V and 2 bases from J, leaving 9 bases between. The CDR3 nucleotides are TGTGCCAGCAATTCTGACACCTACGAGCAGTACTTC. It yields the protein CASNSDTYEQYF.

The chain uses TRBV9 and TRBJ2-2, with 11 bases identical to TRBD1. CDR3 length: 16 residues. Germline values: CDR1 SGDLS, CDR2 YYNGEE. Unmatched junction bases numbered 6, after V lost 1 base and J lost 7 bases. CDR3 DNA sequence: TGTGCCAGCAGCGTAAGAGGACAGGGGGCCGGCGGGGAGCTGTTTTTT. Translation gives CASSVRGQGAGGELFF.

This chain uses TRBV2 with TRBJ2-5; 7 nucleotides align to TRBD1. Looked up from germline, CDR1 is SNHLY and CDR2 is FYNNEI. The CDR3 covers 12 residues. Losses at the gene ends were 10 bases for V and 4 bases for J; bases not matched to a gene: 6. Here the CDR3 reads CATDRVRETQYF. The CDR3 bases are TGTGCCACCGACAGGGTTCGAGAGACCCAGTACTTC.

This clonotype was seen just once. V is TRBV9 and J is TRBJ1-4, with 9 bases aligning to TRBD1. In germline, CDR1 is SGDLS, CDR2 YYNGEE. Trimming took 0 bases from V and 0 from J; bases not matched to a gene: 3. The CDR3 has 17 amino acids. The CDR3 is CASSVVRQGATNEKLFF. CDR3 in DNA: TGTGCCAGCAGCGTAGTTAGACAGGGGGCAACTAATGAAAAACTGTTTTTT.